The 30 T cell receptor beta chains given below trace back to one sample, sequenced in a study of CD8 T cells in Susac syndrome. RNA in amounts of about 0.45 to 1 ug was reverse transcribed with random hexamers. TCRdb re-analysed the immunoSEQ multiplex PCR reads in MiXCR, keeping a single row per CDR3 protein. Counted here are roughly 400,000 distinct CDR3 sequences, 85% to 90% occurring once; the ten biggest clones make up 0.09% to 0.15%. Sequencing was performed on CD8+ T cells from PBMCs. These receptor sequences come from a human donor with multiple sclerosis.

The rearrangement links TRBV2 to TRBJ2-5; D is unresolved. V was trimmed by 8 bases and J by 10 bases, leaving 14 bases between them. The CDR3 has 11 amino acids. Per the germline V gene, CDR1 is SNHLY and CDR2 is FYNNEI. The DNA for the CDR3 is TGTGCCAGCTCTCTCGCCCAAAACCAGTACTTC. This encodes CASSLAQNQYF.

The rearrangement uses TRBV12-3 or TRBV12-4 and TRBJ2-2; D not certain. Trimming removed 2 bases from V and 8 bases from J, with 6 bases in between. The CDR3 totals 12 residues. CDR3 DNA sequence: TGTGCCAGCAGTTTAACAGTTGGGGAGCTGTTTTTT. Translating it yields CASSLTVGELFF.

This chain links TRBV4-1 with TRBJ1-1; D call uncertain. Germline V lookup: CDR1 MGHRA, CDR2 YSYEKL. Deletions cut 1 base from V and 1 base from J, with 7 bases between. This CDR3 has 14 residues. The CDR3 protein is CASSQGLANTEAFF. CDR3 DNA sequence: TGCGCCAGCAGCCAAGGGCTAGCGAACACTGAAGCTTTCTTT.

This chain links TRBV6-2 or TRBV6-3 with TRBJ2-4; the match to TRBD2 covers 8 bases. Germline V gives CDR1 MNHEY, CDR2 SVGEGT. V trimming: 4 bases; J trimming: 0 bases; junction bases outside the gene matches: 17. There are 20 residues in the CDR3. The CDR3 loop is CASSSGLAEKTAIAKNIQYF. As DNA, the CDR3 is TGTGCCAGCAGTTCAGGACTAGCTGAGAAGACTGCTATAGCCAAAAACATTCAGTACTTC.

Here the CDR3 reads CASSSHFSNTEAFF. Here the CDR3 DNA reads TGTGCCAGCAGCTCCCACTTTTCGAACACTGAAGCTTTCTTT. The V gene is TRBV7-4, the J gene TRBJ1-1; D ambiguous. The germline CDR1 and CDR2 sequences are SGHVT and SQSDAQ. The CDR3 has 14 residues. Trimming pared 4 bases from V and 1 base from J, leaving 10 bases between.

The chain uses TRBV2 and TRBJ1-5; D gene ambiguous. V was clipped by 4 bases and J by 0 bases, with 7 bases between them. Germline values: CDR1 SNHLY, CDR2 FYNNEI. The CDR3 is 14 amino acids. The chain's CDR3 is CASSAPSSNQPQHF. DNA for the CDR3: TGTGCCAGCAGTGCGCCCTCTAGCAATCAGCCCCAGCATTTT.

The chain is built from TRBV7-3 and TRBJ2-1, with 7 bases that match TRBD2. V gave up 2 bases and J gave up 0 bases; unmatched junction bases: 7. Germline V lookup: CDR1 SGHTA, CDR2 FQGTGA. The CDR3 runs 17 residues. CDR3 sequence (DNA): TGTGCCAGCAGCTTAGTCGCCTGGGGGGGCTCCTACAATGAGCAGTTCTTC. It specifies CASSLVAWGGSYNEQFF.

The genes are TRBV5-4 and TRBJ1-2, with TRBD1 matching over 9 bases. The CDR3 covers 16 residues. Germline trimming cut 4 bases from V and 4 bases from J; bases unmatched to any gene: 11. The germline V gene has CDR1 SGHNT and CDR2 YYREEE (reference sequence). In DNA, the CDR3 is TGTGCCAGCAGCGACATAGTGGACAGGGGCAGCTATGGCTACACCTTC. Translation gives CASSDIVDRGSYGYTF.

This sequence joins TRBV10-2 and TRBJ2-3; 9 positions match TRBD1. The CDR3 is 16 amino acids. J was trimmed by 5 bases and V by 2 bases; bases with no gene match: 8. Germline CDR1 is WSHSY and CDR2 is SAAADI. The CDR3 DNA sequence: TGCGCCAGCAGTGAGAGGGACAGGGTTAAAGAAGATACGCAGTATTTT. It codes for CASSERDRVKEDTQYF.

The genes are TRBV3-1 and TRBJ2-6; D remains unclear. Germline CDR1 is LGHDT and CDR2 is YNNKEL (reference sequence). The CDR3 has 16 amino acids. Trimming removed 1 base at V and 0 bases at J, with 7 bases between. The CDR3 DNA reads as TGTGCCAGCAGCCAAGGGTTCGGCTCTGGGGCCAACGTCCTGACTTTC. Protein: CASSQGFGSGANVLTF.

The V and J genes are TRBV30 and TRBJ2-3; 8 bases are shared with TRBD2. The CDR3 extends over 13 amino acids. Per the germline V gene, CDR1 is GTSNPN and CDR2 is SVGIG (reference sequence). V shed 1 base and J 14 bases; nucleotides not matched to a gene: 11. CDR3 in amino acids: CAWSELTAGERYF. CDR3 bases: TGTGCCTGGAGTGAATTGACAGCGGGGGAAAGGTATTTT.

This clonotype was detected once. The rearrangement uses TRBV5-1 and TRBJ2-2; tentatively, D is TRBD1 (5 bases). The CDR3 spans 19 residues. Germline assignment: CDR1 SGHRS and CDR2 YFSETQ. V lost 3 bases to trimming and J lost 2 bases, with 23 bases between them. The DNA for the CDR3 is TGCGCCAGCAGCTGGGCCTTAACAGACAGTGACGTAAACACCGGGGAGCTGTTTTTT. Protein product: CASSWALTDSDVNTGELFF.

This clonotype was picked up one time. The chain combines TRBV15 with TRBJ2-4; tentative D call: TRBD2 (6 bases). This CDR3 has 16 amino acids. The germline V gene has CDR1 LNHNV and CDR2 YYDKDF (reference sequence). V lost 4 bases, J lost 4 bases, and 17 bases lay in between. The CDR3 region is CATSTPTEGGKNIQYF. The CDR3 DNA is TGTGCCACCAGCACTCCGACGGAGGGAGGAAAAAACATTCAGTACTTC.

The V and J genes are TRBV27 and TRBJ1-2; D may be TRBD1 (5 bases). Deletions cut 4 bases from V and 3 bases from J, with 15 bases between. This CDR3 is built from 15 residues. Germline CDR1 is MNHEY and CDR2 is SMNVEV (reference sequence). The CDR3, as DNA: TGTGCCAGCAGTTATGGGGGGAGAAGTTACTATGGCTACACCTTC. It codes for CASSYGGRSYYGYTF.

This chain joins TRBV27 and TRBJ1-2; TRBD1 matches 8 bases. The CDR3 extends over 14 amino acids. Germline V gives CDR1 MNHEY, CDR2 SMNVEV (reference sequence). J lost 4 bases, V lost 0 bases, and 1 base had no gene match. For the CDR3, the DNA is TGTGCCAGCAGTTTATCCGGGACAGGCTATGGCTACACCTTC. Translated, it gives CASSLSGTGYGYTF.

This chain's CDR3 is CASSDSGGRADTQYF. The CDR3 bases are TGTGCCAGCAGCGACTCGGGAGGGCGGGCAGATACGCAGTATTTT. The chain recombines TRBV7-6 with TRBJ2-3; TRBD2 agrees at 8 bases. The CDR3 loop spans 15 amino acids. Germline V gene sequence: CDR1 SGHVS, CDR2 FNYEAQ. The ends lost 5 bases at V and 4 bases at J; junction bases unmatched: 8.

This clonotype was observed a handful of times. CDR3 DNA sequence: TGTGCCAGCAGTTCGACAGGATTCTCCTACGAGCAGTACTTC. Protein: CASSSTGFSYEQYF. The chain is built from TRBV6-5 and TRBJ2-7; TRBD1 might be the D (6 bases). The CDR3 spans 14 residues. The V end was cut by 4 bases, the J end by 0 bases, with 10 bases between. Per the germline V gene, CDR1 is MNHEY and CDR2 is SVGAGI.

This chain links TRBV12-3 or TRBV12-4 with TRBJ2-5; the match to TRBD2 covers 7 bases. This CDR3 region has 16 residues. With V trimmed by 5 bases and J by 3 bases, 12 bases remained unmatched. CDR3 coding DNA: TGTGCCAGCAGTGGCCCCCTAGCTGCGGGAGAAGAGACCCAGTACTTC. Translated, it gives CASSGPLAAGEETQYF.

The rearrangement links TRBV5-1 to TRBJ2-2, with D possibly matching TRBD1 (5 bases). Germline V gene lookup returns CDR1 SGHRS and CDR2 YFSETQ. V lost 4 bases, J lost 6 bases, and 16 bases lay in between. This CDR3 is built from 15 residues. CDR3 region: CASSPFRDVAGELFF. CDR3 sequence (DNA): TGCGCCAGCAGCCCCTTCAGGGATGTCGCCGGGGAGCTGTTTTTT. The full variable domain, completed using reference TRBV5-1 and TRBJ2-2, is KAGVTQTPRYLIKTRGQQVTLSCSPISGHRSVSWYQQTPGQGLQFLFEYFSETQRNKGNFPGRFSGRQFSNSRSEMNVSTLELGDSALYLCASSPFRDVAGELFFGEGSRLTVL.

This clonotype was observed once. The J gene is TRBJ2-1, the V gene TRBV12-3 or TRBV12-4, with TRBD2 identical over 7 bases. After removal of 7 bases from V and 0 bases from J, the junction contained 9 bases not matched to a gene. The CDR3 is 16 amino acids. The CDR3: CASIPSGALSYNEQFF. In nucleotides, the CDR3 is TGTGCCAGCATTCCGAGCGGGGCCCTCTCCTACAATGAGCAGTTCTTC.

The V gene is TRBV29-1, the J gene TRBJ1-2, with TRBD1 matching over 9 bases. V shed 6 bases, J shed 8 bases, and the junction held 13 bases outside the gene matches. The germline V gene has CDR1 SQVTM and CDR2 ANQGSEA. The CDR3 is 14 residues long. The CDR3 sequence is CSVVDSTGGWGYTF. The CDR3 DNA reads TGCAGCGTCGTCGACTCCACAGGGGGCTGGGGCTACACCTTC.

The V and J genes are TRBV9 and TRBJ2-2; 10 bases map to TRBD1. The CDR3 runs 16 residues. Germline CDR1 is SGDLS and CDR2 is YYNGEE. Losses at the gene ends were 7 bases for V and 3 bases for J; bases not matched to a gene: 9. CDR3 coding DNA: TGTGCCAGCGGGCCTTGGGACAGGGGATACACCGGGGAGCTGTTTTTT. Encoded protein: CASGPWDRGYTGELFF. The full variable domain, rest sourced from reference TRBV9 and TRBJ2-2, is DSGVTQTPKHLITATGQRVTLRCSPRSGDLSVYWYQQSLDQGLQFLIQYYNGEERAKGNILERFSAQQFPDLHSELNLSSLELGDSALYFCASGPWDRGYTGELFFGEGSRLTVL.

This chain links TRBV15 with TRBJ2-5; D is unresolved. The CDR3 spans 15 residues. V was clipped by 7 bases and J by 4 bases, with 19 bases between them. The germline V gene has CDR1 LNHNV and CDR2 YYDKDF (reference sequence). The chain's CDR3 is CATMFARERPETQYF. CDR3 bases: TGTGCCACCATGTTCGCTAGGGAACGTCCAGAGACCCAGTACTTC. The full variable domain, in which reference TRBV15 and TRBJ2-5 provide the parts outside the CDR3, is DAMVIQNPRYQVTQFGKPVTLSCSQTLNHNVMYWYQQKSSQAPKLLFHYYDKDFNNEADTPDNFQSRRPNTSFCFLDIRSPGLGDTAMYLCATMFARERPETQYFGPGTRLLVL.

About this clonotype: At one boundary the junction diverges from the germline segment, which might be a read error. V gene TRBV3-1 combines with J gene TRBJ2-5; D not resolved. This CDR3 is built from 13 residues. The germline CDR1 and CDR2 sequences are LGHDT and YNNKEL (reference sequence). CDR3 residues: CASGQESQETQYF. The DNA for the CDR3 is TGTGCCAGCGGCCAAGAATCCCAAGAGACCCAGTACTTC.

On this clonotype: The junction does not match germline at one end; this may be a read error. CDR3 nucleotide sequence: TGTGCTAGCAGCCCGGGACTAGCGGGAGTGAGGGAGACCCAGTACTTC. Encoded protein: CASSPGLAGVRETQYF. V usage is TRBV7-7 and J usage is TRBJ2-5; 14 bases match TRBD2. In germline, CDR1 is SSHAT, CDR2 FNYEAQ (reference sequence). There are 16 residues in the CDR3.

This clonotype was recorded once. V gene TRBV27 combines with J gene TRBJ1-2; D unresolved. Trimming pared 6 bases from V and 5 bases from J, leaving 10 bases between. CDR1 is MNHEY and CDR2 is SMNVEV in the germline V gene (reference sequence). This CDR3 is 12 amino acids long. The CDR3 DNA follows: TGTGCCAGCAGATCAGAGAATTATGGCTACACCTTC. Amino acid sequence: CASRSENYGYTF.

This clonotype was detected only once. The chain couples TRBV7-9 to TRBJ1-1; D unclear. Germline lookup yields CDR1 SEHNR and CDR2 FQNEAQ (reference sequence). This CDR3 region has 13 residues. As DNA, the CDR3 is TGTGCTATCGCGGGCCGCCCCAACACTGAAGCTTTCTTT. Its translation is CAIAGRPNTEAFF.

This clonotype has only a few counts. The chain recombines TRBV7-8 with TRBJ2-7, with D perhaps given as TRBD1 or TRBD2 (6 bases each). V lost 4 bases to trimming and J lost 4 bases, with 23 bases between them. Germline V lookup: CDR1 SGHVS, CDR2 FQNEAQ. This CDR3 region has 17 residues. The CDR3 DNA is TGTGCCAGCAGCTCCCCCCCCTGGAGGGGGAGTAGGTACGAGCAGTACTTC. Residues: CASSSPPWRGSRYEQYF. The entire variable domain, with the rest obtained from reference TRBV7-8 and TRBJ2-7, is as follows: GAGVSQSPRYKVAKRGQDVALRCDPISGHVSLFWYQQALGQGPEFLTYFQNEAQLDKSGLPSDRFFAERPEGSVSTLKIQRTQQEDSAVYLCASSSPPWRGSRYEQYFGPGTRLTVT.

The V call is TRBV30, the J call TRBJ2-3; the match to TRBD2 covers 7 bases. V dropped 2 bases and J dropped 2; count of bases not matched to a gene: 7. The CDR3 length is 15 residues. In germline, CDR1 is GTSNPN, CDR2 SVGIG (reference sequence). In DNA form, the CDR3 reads TGTGCCTGGAGTCTATCTAGCGGACTCACAGATACGCAGTATTTT. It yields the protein CAWSLSSGLTDTQYF.

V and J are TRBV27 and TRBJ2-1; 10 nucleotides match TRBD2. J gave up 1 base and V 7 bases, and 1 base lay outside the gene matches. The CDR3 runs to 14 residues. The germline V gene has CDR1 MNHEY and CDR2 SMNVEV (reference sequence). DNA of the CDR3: TGTGCCAGCAAGACTAGCGGGTCCTACAATGAGCAGTTCTTC. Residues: CASKTSGSYNEQFF.